This TCR beta chain was profiled in a study of blood T cell repertoires in COVID-19. Study-level background: Some COVID-19 samples were acute and others convalescent; all came from the United States, Italy and Spain.

Repertoires were generated with immunoSEQ multiplex PCR, while TCRdb's copy carries only in-frame clones and drops some. In the table there are under 400,000 clones, 88% of which are singletons. CDR1 SQVTM and CDR2 ANQGSEA come from the germline V gene. The CDR3 has 12 residues. Deletions cut 7 bases from V and 6 bases from J, with 15 bases between. Individuals drawn from 24 US areas were about 18 to 90 years old. Cohort placement rested on clinical history that participants reported themselves. The table lists this clone with a count of one. This receptor was obtained from a woman aged 25-40 years who had been exposed to COVID-19. The genes are TRBV29-1 and TRBJ1-1; possibly TRBD1 for D (6 bases). The sequencing input was PBMCs or T cells enriched from blood (not recorded which). CDR3 sequence reads: CSAAQGSAEAFF. Written as DNA, the CDR3 is TGCAGCGCTGCTCAGGGGTCGGCTGAAGCTTTCTTT. The full variable domain, its missing parts supplied by reference TRBV29-1 and TRBJ1-1, is SAVISQKPSRDICQRGTSLTIQCQVDSQVTMMFWYRQQPGQSLTLIATANQGSEATYESGFVIDKFPISRPNLTFSTLTVSNMSPEDSSIYLCSAAQGSAEAFFGQGTRLTVV.